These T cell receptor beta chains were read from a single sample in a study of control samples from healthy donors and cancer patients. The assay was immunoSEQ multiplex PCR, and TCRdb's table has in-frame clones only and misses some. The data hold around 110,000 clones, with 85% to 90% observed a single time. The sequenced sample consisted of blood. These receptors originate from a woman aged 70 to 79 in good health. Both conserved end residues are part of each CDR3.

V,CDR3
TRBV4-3,CASSQEAGYTGELFF
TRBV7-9,CASSTQVNTEAFF
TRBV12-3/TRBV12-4,CASVPQGRFF
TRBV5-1,CASSPHVSLNTEAFF
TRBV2,CASKEETQYF
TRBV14,CASSQDRRGPRELFF
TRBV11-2,CASSLGPQGYEQYF
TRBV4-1,CASSQTGLREQFF
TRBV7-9,CASSPGQGAARNTIYF
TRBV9,CASSILTGPQETQYF
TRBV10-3,CAISPWGPSSQLGGYTF
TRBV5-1,CASTLSDISYEQYF
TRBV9,CASSVGGYNSPLHF
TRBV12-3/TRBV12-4,CASSYDTSYEQYF
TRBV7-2,CASSLDSGGYNEQFF
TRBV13,CASSLGRGGHEQYF
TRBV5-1,CASSLGSGGLPQHF
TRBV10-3,CAISEFSGPETQYF
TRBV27,CATAGPKLWGYTF
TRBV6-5,CASSYRNGEKLFF
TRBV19,CASSNSGQETQYF